What follows are 11 T cell receptor beta chains derived from one specimen sequenced in a study of T cell repertoires in cytomegalovirus infection. The antigens these receptors bind are not known. TCRdb re-derived calls from the reads in MiXCR, one entry per CDR3 protein. The sample yields 310,000 or so distinct CDR3 sequences, roughly 25% seen once. The input for sequencing was cultured PBMCs, taken from culture after CMV antigen stimulation. The receptors derive from a human donor in good health (CMV status not recorded). Some clones in this sample may be carry-over from other donors' samples.

V is TRBV10-3 and J is TRBJ1-2, with unresolved D. This CDR3 has 12 amino acids. V was cut by 3 bases and J by 3 bases, with 5 bases left in between. Germline CDR1 is ENHRY and CDR2 is SYGVKD. The CDR3 coding sequence is TGTGCCATCAGTGACGGGGACTATGGCTACACCTTC. This sequence encodes CAISDGDYGYTF.

This chain uses TRBV12-3 or TRBV12-4 with TRBJ1-1, with TRBD1 as a possible D gene (6 bases). V was cut by 3 bases and J by 5 bases, with 13 bases left in between. CDR3 length equals 14 residues. CDR3 coding DNA: TGTGCCAGCAGTTTGGGGGCCTTGGGGACTGAAGCTTTCTTT. Protein sequence: CASSLGALGTEAFF.

This clonotype was seen at least ten times. CDR3 amino acids: CASSSPPSAGAPNEQFF. CDR3 nucleotides: TGTGCCAGCAGCTCCCCCCCAAGCGCGGGAGCCCCCAATGAGCAGTTCTTC. V usage is TRBV11-1 and J usage is TRBJ2-1, with 7 nucleotides matching TRBD2. The germline V gene encodes CDR1 SGHAT and CDR2 FQDESV (reference sequence). V shed 4 bases, J shed 6 bases, and the junction held 15 bases outside the gene matches. The CDR3 has 17 amino acids. The full variable domain, with the rest looked up from reference TRBV11-1 and TRBJ2-1, is EAEVAQSPRYKITEKSQAVAFWCDPISGHATLYWYRQILGQGPELLVQFQDESVVDDSQLPKDRFSAERLKGVDSTLKIQPAELGDSAMYLCASSSPPSAGAPNEQFFGPGTRLTVL.

CDR3 bases: TGCAGTGCTATGGTAATAGCGCAGGAGATCCTCCAAGAGACCCAGTACTTC. Residues: CSAMVIAQEILQETQYF. The chain links TRBV20-1 to TRBJ2-5, with a tentative D call TRBD2 (5 bases). V gave up 4 bases and J gave up 1 base, with 22 bases separating them. From germline, CDR1 is DFQATT and CDR2 SNEGSKA (reference sequence). CDR3 length: 17 residues.

The J gene is TRBJ2-1, the V gene TRBV29-1; D gene ambiguous. Germline V gene sequence: CDR1 SQVTM, CDR2 ANQGSEA. Trimming removed 4 bases from V and 4 bases from J, with 8 bases in between. This CDR3 has 12 amino acids. The CDR3 sequence is CSVVAGYNEQFF. The CDR3 nucleotides are TGCAGCGTTGTGGCTGGATACAATGAGCAGTTCTTC.

The gene calls are TRBV6-6 and TRBJ2-7, with TRBD1 matching 10 bases. V shed 0 bases, J shed 3 bases, and the junction held 8 bases outside the gene matches. Germline V lookup: CDR1 MNHNY, CDR2 SVGAGI (reference sequence). The CDR3 is made up of 17 amino acids. CDR3 DNA: TGTGCCAGCAGTTACTCAACCGGGACAGGGGATCACTACGAGCAGTACGTC. As protein: CASSYSTGTGDHYEQYV.

This rearrangement joins TRBV6-6 to TRBJ1-3, with unresolved D. This CDR3 region has 15 residues. Germline V lookup: CDR1 MNHNY, CDR2 SVGAGI (reference sequence). Trimming took off 0 bases at V and 2 bases at J, with 8 bases between the two ends. CDR3: CASSYSGIPGNTIYF. CDR3 nucleotide sequence: TGTGCCAGCAGTTACTCGGGGATCCCTGGAAACACCATATATTTT.

V and J are TRBV7-8 and TRBJ2-3; D is perhaps TRBD1 (6 bases). The CDR3 length is 18 residues. V was pared by 5 bases and J by 0 bases, with 21 bases between. Germline values: CDR1 SGHVS, CDR2 FQNEAQ. CDR3 DNA: TGTGCCAGCAGCGTCCGGGACACCCCTGGGGTTAGCACAGATACGCAGTATTTT. Protein sequence: CASSVRDTPGVSTDTQYF.

CDR3: CASSLVNVVQDKQFF. The DNA of the CDR3 is TGTGCCAGCAGTTTAGTCAACGTAGTCCAAGATAAGCAGTTCTTC. The chain uses TRBV12-3 or TRBV12-4 and TRBJ2-1; D gene unclear. The CDR3 is made up of 15 amino acids. Trimming shortened V by 1 base and J by 11 bases, and 18 bases separated the two germline ends.

This clonotype was seen only a few times. The CDR3 DNA is TGTGCCAGCAGCGCGAGGGGAGCGGGGATAAGAGATACGCAGTATTTT. Protein product: CASSARGAGIRDTQYF. J is TRBJ2-3 and V is TRBV9, with TRBD2 identical over 7 bases. Germline CDR1 reads SGDLS; CDR2 reads YYNGEE. After removal of 3 bases from V and 5 bases from J, the junction contained 12 bases not matched to a gene. This CDR3 comprises 16 residues.

V gene TRBV20-1 combines with J gene TRBJ2-1; 9 nucleotides align to TRBD2. V trimming: 3 bases; J trimming: 4 bases; junction bases outside the gene matches: 4. This CDR3 spans 14 amino acids. Germline CDR1 reads DFQATT; CDR2 reads SNEGSKA (reference sequence). CDR3 nucleotide sequence: TGCAGTGCTAGTCAACTAGCGGGTTACAATGAGCAGTTCTTC. Translating gives CSASQLAGYNEQFF.